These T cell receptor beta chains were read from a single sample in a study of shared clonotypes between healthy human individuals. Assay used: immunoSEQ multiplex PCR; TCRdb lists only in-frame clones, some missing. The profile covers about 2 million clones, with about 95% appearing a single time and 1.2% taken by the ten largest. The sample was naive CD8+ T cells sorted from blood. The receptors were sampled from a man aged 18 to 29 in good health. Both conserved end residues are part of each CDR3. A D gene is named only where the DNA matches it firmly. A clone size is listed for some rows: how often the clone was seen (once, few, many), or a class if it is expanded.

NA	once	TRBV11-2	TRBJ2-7	TGTGCCAGCAGCTTAGGTTCTATCTATGCCGGGACCTACGAGCAGTACTTC	CASSLGSIYAGTYEQYF
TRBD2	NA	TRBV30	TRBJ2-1	TGTGCCTGGAGTGGGGCTAGCGGGCACTCCTACAATGAGCAGTTCTTC	CAWSGASGHSYNEQFF
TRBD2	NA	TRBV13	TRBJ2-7	TGTGCCAGCAGCTTAGGCGAAGGACTAGCCCTCGGCGAGCAGTACTTC	CASSLGEGLALGEQYF
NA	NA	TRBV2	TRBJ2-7	TGTGCCAGCAGTGAAGGGGTCCTAGGGGCCTACGAGCAGTACTTC	CASSEGVLGAYEQYF
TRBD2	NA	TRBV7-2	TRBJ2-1	TGTGCCAGCAGCCTACTAGCGGGGTTCAGGGAGCAGTTCTTC	CASSLLAGFREQFF
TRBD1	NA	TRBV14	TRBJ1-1	TGTGCCAGCAGCCCCGGGGCAGGGGGTGAGACTGAAGCTTTCTTT	CASSPGAGGETEAFF
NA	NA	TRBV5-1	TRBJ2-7	TGCGCCAGCAGCTTACGGACAGTTGACTACGAGCAGTACTTC	CASSLRTVDYEQYF
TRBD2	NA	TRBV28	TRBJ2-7	TGTGCCAGCAGTTTAGCGGGGGGTACCTACGAGCAGTACTTC	CASSLAGGTYEQYF
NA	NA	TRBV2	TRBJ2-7	TGTGCCAGCGCCGAGGGTAGCGCTTCCTACGAGCAGTACTTC	CASAEGSASYEQYF
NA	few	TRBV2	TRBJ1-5	TGTGCCAGCACTACAGGGCAGCAGCCCCAGCATTTT	CASTTGQQPQHF
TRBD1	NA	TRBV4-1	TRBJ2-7	TGCGCCAGCAGCCAGAGGGACAGCTCCTACGAGCAGTACTTC	CASSQRDSSYEQYF
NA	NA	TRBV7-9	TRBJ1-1	TGTGCCAGCAGTTCTCAGGAAAACACTGAAGCTTTCTTT	CASSSQENTEAFF
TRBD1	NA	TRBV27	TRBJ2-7	TGTGCCAGCAGTTTAGCCAGGGGGCTCTACGAGCAGTACTTC	CASSLARGLYEQYF
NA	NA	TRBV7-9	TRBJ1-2	TGTGCCAGCAGCTTAGGTCTCGGGATCACCGATGGCTACACCTTC	CASSLGLGITDGYTF
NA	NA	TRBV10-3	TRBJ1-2	TGTGCCATCAGTGAGCCCTCGGACAGTAACTATGGCTACACCTTC	CAISEPSDSNYGYTF
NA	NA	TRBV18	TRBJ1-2	TGTGCCAGCTCTCCCTCCCCTCAGGACACCACGGCTCTTACAGGCTATGGCTACACCTTC	CASSPSPQDTTALTGYGYTF
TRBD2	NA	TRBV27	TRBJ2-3	TGTGCCAGCAGTTTTGCGGCGGGAGGGGAGGAAGATACGCAGTATTTT	CASSFAAGGEEDTQYF
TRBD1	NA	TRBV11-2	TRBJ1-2	TGTGCCAGCAGCTTCGGGACAGGGGGTAACTATGGCTACACCTTC	CASSFGTGGNYGYTF
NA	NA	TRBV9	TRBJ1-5	TGTGCCAGCAGCGCGGGAGGCAATCAGCCCCAGCATTTT	CASSAGGNQPQHF
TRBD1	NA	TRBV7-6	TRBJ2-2	TGTGCCAGCAGCCCTCAGTACCCGGGACAGGGGGCGGCCGGGGAGCTGTTTTTT	CASSPQYPGQGAAGELFF
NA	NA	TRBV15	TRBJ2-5	TGTGCCACCAGCAGAGATCTTGGGGGCGGTTCCCAGTACTTC	CATSRDLGGGSQYF
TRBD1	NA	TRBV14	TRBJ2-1	TGTGCCTTGTTAGGGGGCGGCCCGAGCTCCTACAATGAGCAGTTCTTC	CALLGGGPSSYNEQFF
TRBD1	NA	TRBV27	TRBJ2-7	TGTGCCAGCAGTCCAGAGACAGGGGGTTCCTACGAGCAGTACTTC	CASSPETGGSYEQYF
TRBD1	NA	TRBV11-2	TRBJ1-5	TGTGCCAGCAGCTTAGGACAGGGAAGGGATCAGCCCCAGCATTTT	CASSLGQGRDQPQHF
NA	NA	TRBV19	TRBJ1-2	TGTGCCAGTTGGACTTTCGATTATGGCTACACCTTC	CASWTFDYGYTF
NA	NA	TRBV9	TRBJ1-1	TGTGCCAGCAGCGCATCGACTTCACTGAACACTGAAGCTTTCTTT	CASSASTSLNTEAFF
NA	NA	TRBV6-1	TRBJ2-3	TGTGCCAGCAGTGGGATGGGCACAGATACGCAGTATTTT	CASSGMGTDTQYF
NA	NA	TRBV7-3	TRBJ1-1	TGTGCCAGCAGCCAGGTCGGGGGAAACACTGAAGCTTTCTTT	CASSQVGGNTEAFF
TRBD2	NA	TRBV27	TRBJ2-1	TGTGCCAGCAGCCGAGTAGGACTAGCGGGAGTGTACAATGAGCAGTTCTTC	CASSRVGLAGVYNEQFF
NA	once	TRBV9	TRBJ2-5	TGTGCCAGCAGCGTGGGGCTCGATAAGACCCAGTACTTC	CASSVGLDKTQYF
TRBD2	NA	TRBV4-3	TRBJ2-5	TGCGCCAGCAGCCCTAACCTCGGGGGGGAGACCCAGTACTTC	CASSPNLGGETQYF
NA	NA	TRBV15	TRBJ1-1	TGTGCCACCAGCAGCCCAGGGGAGACTGAAGCTTTCTTT	CATSSPGETEAFF
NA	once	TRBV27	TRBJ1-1	TGTGCCAGCAGTTTATTGCATACAGGGTCTGAAGCTTTCTTT	CASSLLHTGSEAFF
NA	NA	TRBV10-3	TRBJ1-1	TGTGCCATCAGTGAGTATGATTCGGGGGACACCGAAGCTTTCTTT	CAISEYDSGDTEAFF
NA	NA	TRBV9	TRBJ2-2	TGTGCCAGCAGCGTATGGGGCGAAAACACCGGGGAGCTGTTTTTT	CASSVWGENTGELFF
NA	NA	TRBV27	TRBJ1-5	TGTGCCAGCAGCTTTGCCGGCCCGGGAAGCAATCAGCCCCAGCATTTT	CASSFAGPGSNQPQHF
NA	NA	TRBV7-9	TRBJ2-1	TGTGCCAGCAGCTTAGCCTCCGGTGGCTGGTACAATGAGCAGTTCTTC	CASSLASGGWYNEQFF
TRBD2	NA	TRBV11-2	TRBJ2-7	TGTGCCAGCAGCTGGGGGGGTCCCTCCTACGAGCAGTACTTC	CASSWGGPSYEQYF
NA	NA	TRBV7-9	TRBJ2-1	TGTGCCAGCAGCTTATGGACTGCTAGCGTCTCTGCGGATGAGCAGTTCTTC	CASSLWTASVSADEQFF
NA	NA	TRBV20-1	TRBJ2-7	TGCAGTGTCTGGGACTCCGAGCAGTACTTC	CSVWDSEQYF
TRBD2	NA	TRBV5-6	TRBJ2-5	TGTGCCAGCAGGACTACCGGGACTAGCTGGGAGACCCAGTACTTC	CASRTTGTSWETQYF
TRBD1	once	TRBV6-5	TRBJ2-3	TGTGCCAGCAGTTACTCGATCGGCCAGGGGGCAGATACGCAGTATTTT	CASSYSIGQGADTQYF
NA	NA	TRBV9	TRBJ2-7	TGTGCCAGCAGCGTAGCAGGAGGGGGAGCATTGGGCGAGCAGTACTTC	CASSVAGGGALGEQYF
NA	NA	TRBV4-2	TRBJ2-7	TGTGCCAGCAGCCAAGATTACGGTTACGAGCAGTACTTC	CASSQDYGYEQYF
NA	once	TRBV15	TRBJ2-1	TGTGCCATCCCGGGACATACCTACAATGAGCAGTTCTTC	CAIPGHTYNEQFF